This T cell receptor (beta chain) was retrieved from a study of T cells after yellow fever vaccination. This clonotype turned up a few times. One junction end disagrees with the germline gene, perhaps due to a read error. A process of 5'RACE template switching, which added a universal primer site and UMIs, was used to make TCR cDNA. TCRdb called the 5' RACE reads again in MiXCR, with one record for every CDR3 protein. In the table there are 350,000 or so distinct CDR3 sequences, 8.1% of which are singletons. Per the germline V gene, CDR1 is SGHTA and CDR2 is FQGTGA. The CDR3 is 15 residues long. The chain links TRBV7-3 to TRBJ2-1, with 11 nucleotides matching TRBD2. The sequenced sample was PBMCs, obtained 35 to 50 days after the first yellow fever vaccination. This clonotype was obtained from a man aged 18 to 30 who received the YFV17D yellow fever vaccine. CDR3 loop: CASSVTSGGFNEQFF. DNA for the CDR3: TGTGCCAGCAGCGTAACTAGCGGGGGCTTCAATGAGCAGTTCTTC.